This T cell receptor beta chain was identified during a study of blood T cells in healthy people across ages. A remark on this clonotype: Its antigen remains unknown.

This CDR3 contains 16 residues. The germline V gene encodes CDR1 KGHDR and CDR2 SFDVKD. V shed 4 bases, J shed 3 bases, and the junction held 5 bases outside the gene matches. Study observations and caveats: Per million T cells, TCR beta diversity dropped about linearly as age rose.

With a J-beta primer mix and a sample-barcoded 5' primer, a second PCR ran about 7 to 11 cycles. Via MiXCR, TCRdb re-called the 5' RACE reads, giving one row per CDR3 protein. The table lists hundreds of thousands of distinct CDR3 sequences, 45% to 50% of them singletons. This sequence originates from a woman aged 60-75 years in good health. V is TRBV24-1 and J is TRBJ2-7; 13 nucleotides match TRBD2. The sequenced sample consisted of blood. The CDR3 DNA reads TGTGCCACCAGTGACCATGGGACTAGCGGGAACTACGAGCAGTACTTC. Protein: CATSDHGTSGNYEQYF.